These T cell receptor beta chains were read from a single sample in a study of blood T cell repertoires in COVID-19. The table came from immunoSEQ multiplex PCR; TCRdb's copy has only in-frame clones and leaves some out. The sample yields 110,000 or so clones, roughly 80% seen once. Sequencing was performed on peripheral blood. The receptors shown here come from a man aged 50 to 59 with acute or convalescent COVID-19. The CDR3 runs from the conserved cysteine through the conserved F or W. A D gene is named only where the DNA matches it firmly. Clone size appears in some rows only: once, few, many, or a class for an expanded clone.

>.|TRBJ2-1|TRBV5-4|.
TGTGCCAGCAGCTTGCCTCGGGGACTCCTTGGGCAGTTCTTC
CASSLPRGLLGQFF
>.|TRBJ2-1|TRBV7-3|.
TGTGCCAGCAGCTTAATGCGTGGTCATTTCAATGAGCAGTTCTTC
CASSLMRGHFNEQFF
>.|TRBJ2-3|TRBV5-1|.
TGCGCCAGCAGCCTCGGGTGGCGTACTAGCACAGATACGCAGTATTTT
CASSLGWRTSTDTQYF
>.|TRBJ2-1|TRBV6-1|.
TGTGCCAGCAGTGAAGAAGCGGGCTCCTACTACAATGAGCAGTTCTTC
CASSEEAGSYYNEQFF
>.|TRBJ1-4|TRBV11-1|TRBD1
TGTGCCAGCAGCTCGGACAGGATTAATGAAAAACTGTTTTTT
CASSSDRINEKLFF
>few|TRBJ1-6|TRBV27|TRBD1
TGTGCCAGCAGTTTCCAGGGGGCTTCACCCCTCCACTTT
CASSFQGASPLHF
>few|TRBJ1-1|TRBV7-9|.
TGTGCCAGCAGCTACAAGAACACTGAAGCTTTCTTT
CASSYKNTEAFF
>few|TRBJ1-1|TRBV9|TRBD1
TGTGCCAGCAGCGTCGGGCAGGGGGTAATCGCTGAAGCTTTCTTT
CASSVGQGVIAEAFF
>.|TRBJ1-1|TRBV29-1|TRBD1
TGCAGCGTTGACGGGCAGGGGGTAGGGACTGAAGCTTTCTTT
CSVDGQGVGTEAFF
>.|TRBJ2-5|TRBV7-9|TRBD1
TGTGCCAGCAGCGACCGGCCCGGGACAGGGCCCCAAGAGACCCAGTACTTC
CASSDRPGTGPQETQYF
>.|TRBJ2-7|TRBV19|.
TGTGCCAGTAGTGAAATAGCGGCGTCCTCCAACGAGCAGTACTTC
CASSEIAASSNEQYF
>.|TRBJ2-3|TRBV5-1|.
TGCGCCAGCAGCTTGGACAGGGCCCCAGATACGCAGTATTTT
CASSLDRAPDTQYF
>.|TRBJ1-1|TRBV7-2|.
TGTGCCAGCAGCTTAAACAGGATCTTCACTGAAGCTTTCTTT
CASSLNRIFTEAFF
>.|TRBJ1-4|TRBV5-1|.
TGCGCCAGCAGCTTGGTCGGGGGTCGGATAAATGAAAAACTGTTTTTT
CASSLVGGRINEKLFF
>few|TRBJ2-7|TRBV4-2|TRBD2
TGTGCCAGCAGCCAAGGTGGGGGGGACGAGCAGTACTTC
CASSQGGGDEQYF
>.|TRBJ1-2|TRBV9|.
TGTGCCAGCAGCGTAGCCGGACAGATTAACTATGGCTACACCTTC
CASSVAGQINYGYTF